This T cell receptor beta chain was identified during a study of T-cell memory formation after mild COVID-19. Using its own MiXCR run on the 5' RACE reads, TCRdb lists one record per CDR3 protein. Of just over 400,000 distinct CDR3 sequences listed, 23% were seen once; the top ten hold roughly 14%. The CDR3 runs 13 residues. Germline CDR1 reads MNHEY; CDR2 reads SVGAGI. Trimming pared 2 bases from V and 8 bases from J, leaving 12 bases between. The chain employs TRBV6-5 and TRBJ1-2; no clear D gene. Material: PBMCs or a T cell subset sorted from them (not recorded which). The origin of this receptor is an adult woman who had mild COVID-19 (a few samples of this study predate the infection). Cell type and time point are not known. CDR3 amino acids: CASSYEARRGYTF. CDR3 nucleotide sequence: TGTGCCAGCAGTTACGAAGCACGGAGGGGCTACACCTTC.